This TCR beta chain is from a study of CD8+CD57+ T cells in acquired aplastic anemia. This clonotype was recorded at least ten times. Patients sequenced had flow cytometry evidence of CD8+CD57+ cell expansion. Using genomic DNA as the template, TCR beta VDJ and CDR3 profiling was carried out. Using its own MiXCR run on the reads, TCRdb lists one record per CDR3 protein. The top ten clones hold around 0.82% of a sample with under 500,000 distinct CDR3 sequences, over 25% of them seen once. Germline lookup yields CDR1 SGHTA and CDR2 FQGTGA. The V end was cut by 1 base, the J end by 0 bases, with 10 bases between. The CDR3 runs 15 residues.

The chain uses TRBV7-3 and TRBJ2-7, with a tentative D call TRBD2 (6 bases). This TCR was recovered from a human donor with aplastic anemia. Sequenced: sorted CD4+, CD8+, or CD8+CD57+ T cells (not recorded which) from PBMCs. CDR3 sequence: CASSLNGGSSYEQYF. The CDR3, as DNA: TGTGCCAGCAGCTTAAACGGGGGTAGCTCCTACGAGCAGTACTTC.